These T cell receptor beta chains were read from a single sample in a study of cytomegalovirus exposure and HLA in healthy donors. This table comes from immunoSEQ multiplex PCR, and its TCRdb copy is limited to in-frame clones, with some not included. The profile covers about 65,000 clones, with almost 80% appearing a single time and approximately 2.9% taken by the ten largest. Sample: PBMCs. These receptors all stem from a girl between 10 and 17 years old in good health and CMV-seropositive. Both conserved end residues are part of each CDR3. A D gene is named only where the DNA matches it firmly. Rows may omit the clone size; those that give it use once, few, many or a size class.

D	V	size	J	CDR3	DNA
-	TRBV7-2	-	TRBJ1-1	CASSLGQPNPRTEAFF	TGTGCCAGCAGCTTAGGACAGCCAAACCCCCGTACTGAAGCTTTCTTT
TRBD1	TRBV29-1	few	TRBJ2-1	CSGYAGGEQFF	TGCAGCGGCTATGCAGGGGGTGAGCAGTTCTTC
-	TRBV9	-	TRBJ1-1	CASSVEGQGNTEAFF	TGTGCCAGCAGCGTAGAGGGGCAAGGGAACACTGAAGCTTTCTTT
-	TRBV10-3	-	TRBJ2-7	CAISAPDSGDYEQYF	TGTGCCATCAGTGCACCGGACAGTGGAGACTACGAGCAGTACTTC
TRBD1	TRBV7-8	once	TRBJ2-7	CASSPRSTGAGEQYF	TGTGCCAGCAGCCCCAGATCGACAGGGGCAGGGGAGCAGTACTTC
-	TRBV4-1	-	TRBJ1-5	CASSQGSWGSQPQHF	TGCGCCAGCAGCCAGGGAAGCTGGGGCTCTCAGCCCCAGCATTTT
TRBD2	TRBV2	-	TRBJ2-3	CASRVFQRGASTDTQYF	TGTGCCAGCAGGGTCTTTCAGCGGGGGGCTAGCACAGATACGCAGTATTTT
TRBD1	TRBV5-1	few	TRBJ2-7	CASSPTGGLYEQYF	TGCGCCAGCAGCCCAACAGGGGGGTTATACGAGCAGTACTTC
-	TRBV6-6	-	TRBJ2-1	CASSPAWGEQFF	TGTGCCAGCAGCCCTGCGTGGGGCGAGCAGTTCTTC
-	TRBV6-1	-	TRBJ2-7	CASSEGEAGGYEQYF	TGTGCCAGCAGTGAAGGGGAGGCAGGGGGCTACGAGCAGTACTTC
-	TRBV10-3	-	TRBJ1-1	CAMVSQPNTEAFF	TGTGCCATGGTTTCACAGCCGAACACTGAAGCTTTCTTT
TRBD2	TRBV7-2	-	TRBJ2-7	CASSPGPLAGDSYEQYF	TGTGCCAGCAGCCCGGGACCCTTAGCGGGAGACTCCTACGAGCAGTACTTC
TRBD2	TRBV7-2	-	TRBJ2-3	CASRQLAGGGADTQYF	TGTGCCAGCAGGCAACTAGCGGGAGGGGGCGCAGATACGCAGTATTTT
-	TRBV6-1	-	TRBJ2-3	CASSDPGRTTDTQYF	TGTGCCAGCAGTGATCCAGGACGGACTACAGATACGCAGTATTTT
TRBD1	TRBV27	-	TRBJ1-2	CASSLSGQGYGYTF	TGTGCCAGCAGTTTATCGGGACAGGGCTATGGCTACACCTTC
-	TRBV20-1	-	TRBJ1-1	CSARIRLEAFF	TGCAGTGCTAGAATCCGACTTGAAGCTTTCTTT
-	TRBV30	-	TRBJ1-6	CAWSVSGKSPLHF	TGTGCCTGGAGTGTTTCGGGGAAGTCACCCCTCCACTTT
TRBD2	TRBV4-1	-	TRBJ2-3	CASSQAVSGASTDTQYF	TGCGCCAGCAGCCAAGCTGTTAGCGGGGCTAGCACAGATACGCAGTATTTT
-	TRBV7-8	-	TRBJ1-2	CASSLDPSGGIGGYTF	TGTGCCAGCAGCTTAGATCCCTCGGGGGGTATTGGAGGCTACACCTTC
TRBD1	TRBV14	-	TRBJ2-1	CASSLTGYNEQFF	TGTGCCAGCAGCCTGACAGGGTACAATGAGCAGTTCTTC
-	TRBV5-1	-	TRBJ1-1	CASRGAPTEAFF	TGCGCCAGCAGGGGAGCGCCCACTGAAGCTTTCTTT
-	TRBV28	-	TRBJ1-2	CASSTPGVGYTF	TGTGCCAGCAGTACCCCAGGCGTTGGCTACACCTTC